This T cell receptor (beta chain) was sequenced during a study of early T cells in non-severe SARS-CoV-2 infection. TCRdb reprocessed the 5' RACE reads via MiXCR and lists one record per CDR3 protein. The sample comprises approximately 22,000 distinct CDR3 sequences, around 4.5% of which are singletons, and about 20% rests with the top ten. Losses at the gene ends were 5 bases for V and 4 bases for J; bases not matched to a gene: 8. The CDR3 sequence is 15 residues long. The V gene's germline CDR1 is SGHTA and CDR2 FQGNSA. This clonotype was counted many times. No antigen is known for it. Findings and caveats of the study: The study's VDJdb matching favored anti-spike CD8 responses and missed private and CD4 specificities.

Sequences were obtained from whole blood. This TCR was sampled from an adult who was a healthcare worker with PCR-confirmed SARS-CoV-2 infection or an uninfected control (not recorded which). The chain joins TRBV7-2 to TRBJ2-1, with 7 bases aligning to TRBD1. The CDR3 reads CASSPDRVTYNEQFF. CDR3 bases: TGTGCCAGCAGCCCAGACAGGGTGACGTACAATGAGCAGTTCTTC.